The 23 T cell receptor beta chains below were found in one sample sequenced in a study of T-cell memory formation after mild COVID-19 listed by TCRdb under 2021. Preparation of the library involved 5' RACE. Reads for this sample came from an Illumina NovaSeq 6000. TCRdb reanalyzed the raw reads on its own, using fastp at Q25 for trimming and MiXCR for clone calling, and kept in-frame beta chains. Every entry covers one CDR3 protein and lists the most common genes and DNA from its rows. Within this sample are about 15,000 distinct CDR3 sequences, with approximately 23% of them counted one time only. Approximately 56% of the sample goes to the ten largest clones. The specimen was PBMCs or a T cell subset sorted from them (not recorded which). These receptors were taken from a man aged 18 to 29 who had mild COVID-19 (a few samples of this study predate the infection). The sample titles of this study are shuffled in the database, so cell type and time point are left out; the donor was told from shared clones.

V is TRBV12-3 or TRBV12-4 and J is TRBJ2-6; D not resolved. Between the trimmed V and J ends, which lost 2 bases and 1 base, there was a span of 3 bases. There are 14 residues in the CDR3. The CDR3 protein is CASSLTSGANVLTF. In DNA, the CDR3 is TGTGCCAGCAGTTTAACTTCTGGGGCCAACGTCCTGACTTTC.

With regard to this clonotype: A much larger clonotype is one base distant, so this may be a read error. The V gene is TRBV7-2, the J gene TRBJ2-5; D gene ambiguous. From germline, CDR1 is SGHTA and CDR2 FQGNSA. The V end was cut by 6 bases, the J end by 2 bases, with 10 bases between. The CDR3 spans 13 residues. As DNA, the CDR3 is TGTGCCAGCAGATTGCTGCCGCAAGAGACCCAGTACTTC. Translated: CASRLLPQETQYF.

The chain combines TRBV15 with TRBJ2-7, with D perhaps matching TRBD1 (5 bases). The germline gives CDR1 LNHNV, CDR2 YYDKDF (reference sequence). V lost 3 bases and J 5 bases, leaving 11 bases between the germline ends. The CDR3 sequence is 13 residues long. The CDR3 loop reads CATSSAPGNEQYV. The CDR3 DNA reads TGTGCCACCAGCAGTGCCCCAGGGAACGAGCAGTACGTC.

Many counts were recorded for this clonotype. The chain uses TRBV6-5 and TRBJ2-5; TRBD2 aligns across 8 bases. J gave up 1 base and V 1 base, and 2 bases lay outside the gene matches. Germline V gene data show CDR1 as MNHEY and CDR2 as SVGAGI. The CDR3 runs to 15 residues. CDR3 coding DNA: TGTGCCAGCAGTTACTGGCGGGGGGCCCAAGAGACCCAGTACTTC. It specifies CASSYWRGAQETQYF.

This clonotype was picked up many times. V usage is TRBV12-3 or TRBV12-4 and J usage is TRBJ2-2; D perhaps matches TRBD1 (6 bases). CDR3 size: 17 residues. The ends were cut back, 6 bases at V and 0 bases at J, with 17 bases in the middle. The CDR3 DNA sequence: TGTGCCAGCAGCACCTCGGCCGGGACAACGAACACCGGGGAGCTGTTTTTT. It is translated as CASSTSAGTTNTGELFF.

This clonotype was counted ten times or more. CDR3: CASSYSSSGGNPDTQYF. The CDR3 DNA sequence: TGTGCCAGCAGTTACTCGTCTAGCGGGGGTAACCCGGATACGCAGTATTTT. The chain links TRBV6-6 to TRBJ2-3; TRBD2 aligns across 10 bases. Germline assignment: CDR1 MNHNY and CDR2 SVGAGI (reference sequence). Germline trimming cut 0 bases from V and 6 bases from J; bases unmatched to any gene: 9. The CDR3 consists of 17 residues.

The J gene is TRBJ2-5, the V gene TRBV29-1; 9 bases are a match to TRBD1. The CDR3 is made up of 12 amino acids. CDR1 SQVTM and CDR2 ANQGSEA come from the germline V gene. V trimming: 7 bases; J trimming: 5 bases; junction bases outside the gene matches: 5. CDR3 protein: CSATGGKETQYF. As DNA, the CDR3 is TGCAGCGCCACAGGGGGCAAGGAGACCCAGTACTTC.

This clonotype occurred a few times. The rearrangement joins TRBV5-5 to TRBJ1-1; no reliable D call. Between the trimmed V and J ends, which lost 1 base and 4 bases, there was a span of 8 bases. CDR1 SGHKS and CDR2 YYEKEE come from the germline V gene (reference sequence). The CDR3 length is 13 residues. CDR3 sequence (DNA): TGTGCCAGCAGCTTGCAGGCTACCACTGAAGCTTTCTTT. Translating gives CASSLQATTEAFF.

This clonotype was found many times. J is TRBJ2-3 and V is TRBV10-3; 8 positions match TRBD2. Germline lookup yields CDR1 ENHRY and CDR2 SYGVKD. This CDR3 is 15 amino acids long. V lost 4 bases, J lost 4 bases, and 7 bases stayed unmatched. The chain's CDR3 is CAISVPGGAADTQYF. The CDR3 coding sequence is TGTGCCATCAGTGTTCCGGGGGGGGCAGCAGATACGCAGTATTTT.

In this sample, this clonotype turned up many times. The rearrangement uses TRBV14 and TRBJ2-7; no clear D gene. The V gene lost 0 bases and the J gene lost 3 bases, with 15 bases spanning the gap. The CDR3 is made up of 16 amino acids. In germline, CDR1 is SGHDN, CDR2 FVKESK. DNA for the CDR3: TGTGCCAGCAGCCAAGATGGCCTTCCCCCGCTCTACGAGCAGTACTTC. Translated, it gives CASSQDGLPPLYEQYF.

In its sample, this clonotype is medium-sized. The chain couples TRBV12-5 to TRBJ2-3; no clear D gene. Germline V gene sequence: CDR1 LGHNT, CDR2 FRNRAP. Trimming stripped 0 bases from V and 0 bases from J, with 7 bases between. The CDR3 loop spans 15 amino acids. In nucleotides, the CDR3 is TGTGCTAGTGGTTTGGTACAGTCTAGCACAGATACGCAGTATTTT. Translating it yields CASGLVQSSTDTQYF.

In this sample, this clonotype turned up many times. The chain uses TRBV4-2 and TRBJ1-4, with D possibly matching TRBD1 (5 bases). Trimming pared 0 bases from V and 8 bases from J, leaving 13 bases between. The CDR3 loop spans 15 amino acids. CDR1 LGHNA and CDR2 YNFKEQ come from the germline V gene. The CDR3 coding sequence is TGTGCCAGCAGCCAAGATCTAGGGGAATACGAAAAACTGTTTTTT. Translation gives CASSQDLGEYEKLFF.

This clonotype was recorded many times. The chain carries TRBV7-6 and TRBJ2-7; D is possibly TRBD1 or TRBD2 (5 bases each). Germline loops: CDR1 SGHVS, CDR2 FNYEAQ. V was cut by 1 base and J by 5 bases, with 15 bases left in between. The CDR3 covers 15 residues. This chain's CDR3 is CASSLEGRERNEQYF. CDR3 nucleotides: TGTGCCAGCAGCTTAGAGGGCAGGGAGAGAAACGAGCAGTACTTC. The whole variable domain, remainder taken from reference TRBV7-6 and TRBJ2-7, is GAGVSQSPRYKVTKRGQDVALRCDPISGHVSLYWYRQALGQGPEFLTYFNYEAQQDKSGLPNDRFSAERPEGSISTLTIQRTEQRDSAMYRCASSLEGRERNEQYFGPGTRLTVT.

At least ten counts were recorded for this clonotype. CDR3 coding DNA: TGCAGCGTTGAGTACAGGAATCGAAACACCGGGGAGCTGTTTTTT. It is translated as CSVEYRNRNTGELFF. The V and J genes are TRBV29-1 and TRBJ2-2; tentative D call: TRBD1 (5 bases). CDR3 length: 15 amino acids. The germline V gene encodes CDR1 SQVTM and CDR2 ANQGSEA. The ends were cut back, 3 bases at V and 2 bases at J, with 13 bases in the middle.

This clonotype was detected many times. The genes are TRBV12-3 or TRBV12-4 and TRBJ2-1; 8 positions agree with TRBD2. V dropped 2 bases and J dropped 3; count of bases not matched to a gene: 12. This CDR3 contains 18 residues. Written as DNA, the CDR3 is TGTGCCAGCAGTTTACAGCTCATGCGGGGGGCCAACTACAATGAGCAGTTCTTC. Amino acids: CASSLQLMRGANYNEQFF.

This clonotype was seen a few times. This sequence joins TRBV11-2 and TRBJ1-5; TRBD1 is a possible D gene (5 bases). This CDR3 is built from 12 residues. Looked up from germline, CDR1 is SGHAT and CDR2 is FQNNGV. The V end was cut by 3 bases, the J end by 10 bases, with 10 bases between. CDR3: CASSFRVGPQHF. The CDR3 nucleotides are TGTGCCAGCAGCTTCAGGGTCGGACCCCAGCATTTT.

The CDR3 loop reads CASSLIVTENTEAFF. As DNA, the CDR3 is TGTGCCAGCAGCTTAATTGTGACGGAGAACACTGAAGCTTTCTTT. This chain links TRBV7-9 with TRBJ1-1; D is unresolved. Deletions cut 2 bases from V and 1 base from J, with 11 bases between. The CDR3 length is 15 residues. CDR1 SEHNR and CDR2 FQNEAQ come from the germline V gene (reference sequence).

The genes are TRBV5-1 and TRBJ1-1, with D perhaps matching TRBD1 (6 bases). The germline V gene has CDR1 SGHRS and CDR2 YFSETQ. The CDR3 has 13 amino acids. V lost 0 bases to trimming and J lost 8 bases, with 11 bases between them. CDR3 DNA sequence: TGCGCCAGCAGCTTGGGGGGGACACCAGAAGCTTTCTTT. Its protein is CASSLGGTPEAFF.

Of note for this clonotype: Given a much more abundant clone one base away, this may be a read error. The conserved phenylalanine or tryptophan normally closing the CDR3 is absent here, so this likely arose from a read error. The chain has TRBV11-2 and TRBJ2-1; 8 bases align to TRBD1. With 5 bases clipped from V and 2 bases from J, the junction kept 14 bases outside the gene matches. Germline-derived CDR1 and CDR2 are SGHAT and FQNNGV. This CDR3 has 18 amino acids. DNA for the CDR3: TGTGCCAGCAGCAACAGTTGGATGACGGACAGGGCCTACAATGAGCAGTTCCTC. It yields the protein CASSNSWMTDRAYNEQFL.

J is TRBJ2-3 and V is TRBV5-1; D perhaps matches TRBD2 (6 bases). This CDR3 comprises 16 residues. V was trimmed by 0 bases and J by 5 bases, leaving 16 bases between them. Germline-derived CDR1 and CDR2 are SGHRS and YFSETQ. CDR3 nucleotide sequence: TGCGCCAGCAGCTTGGGCGGAGGGGCCGGTAAAGATACGCAGTATTTT. It codes for CASSLGGGAGKDTQYF.

This clonotype was observed a few times. This may arise from a read error, as a much more abundant clone is one base away. The CDR3 DNA sequence: TGTGCCAGCAGCGGAGCATCAGGGCCTGAAGCTTTCTTT. Encoded protein: CASSGASGPEAFF. V usage is TRBV9 and J usage is TRBJ1-1; D may be TRBD1 (5 bases). Trimming removed 3 bases from V and 6 bases from J, with 12 bases in between. The germline V gene encodes CDR1 SGDLS and CDR2 YYNGEE. The CDR3 covers 13 residues.

This clonotype was observed a handful of times. This chain uses TRBV11-1 with TRBJ2-5; TRBD2 aligns across 7 bases. Germline values: CDR1 SGHAT, CDR2 FQDESV (reference sequence). Trimming at V came to 3 bases and at J to 2 bases, leaving 6 bases not matched to a gene. CDR3 length: 15 amino acids. The CDR3 loop reads CASSLWGTTQETQYF. In DNA, the CDR3 is TGTGCCAGCAGCTTGTGGGGGACTACTCAAGAGACCCAGTACTTC.

This clonotype was recorded at least ten times. The genes are TRBV7-2 and TRBJ2-1; 7 bases match TRBD2. Germline assignment: CDR1 SGHTA and CDR2 FQGNSA. The CDR3 extends over 14 amino acids. V was pared by 2 bases and J by 3 bases, with 1 base of the junction left unmatched. The CDR3 bases are TGTGCCAGCAGCTTAAGCGGGGTCTACAATGAGCAGTTCTTC. Protein product: CASSLSGVYNEQFF.